This record looks at one T cell receptor (beta chain) sequence and its context. The antigen remains unidentified. The data are from a study of cytomegalovirus exposure and HLA in healthy donors. Likely unrecorded immune exposures existed in these nominally healthy donors. This PCR relied on a set of 60 Vbeta primers and 13 Jbeta primers. TCRdb's table, derived via immunoSEQ multiplex PCR, lists solely in-frame clones and lacks some. The sample has around 150,000 clones, approximately 80% seen once; the top ten hold 4.5% to 6%. Points from the study as a whole: Reported performance of the classifier showed diagnosis of cytomegalovirus status with high specificity and sensitivity. Rarity held for most TCR sequences, but there were some public TCRs that occurred in many donors. Earlier analysis found most TCR beta V segments productive about 90% or about 30% of the time.

Trimming removed 10 bases at V and 0 bases at J, with 22 bases between. The germline V gene has CDR1 LNHDA and CDR2 SQIVND (reference sequence). The CDR3 has 17 amino acids. The sample consisted of PBMCs. The TCR comes from a male donor in good health and CMV-seronegative. This sequence joins TRBV19 and TRBJ1-5; tentative D call: TRBD1 (6 bases). The CDR3 DNA reads TGTGCCACTACTCCGGGACAAAGAACGTATAGCAATCAGCCCCAGCATTTT. Protein product: CATTPGQRTYSNQPQHF. Variable domain in full (rest from reference TRBV19 and TRBJ1-5): DGGITQSPKYLFRKEGQNVTLSCEQNLNHDAMYWYRQDPGQGLRLIYYSQIVNDFQKGDIAEGYSVSREKKESFPLTVTSAQKNPTAFYLCATTPGQRTYSNQPQHFGDGTRLSIL.